Listed below are T cell receptor beta chains from one sample, sequenced in a study of post-analysis software for immune sequencing data. TCRdb recomputed calls from the PCR reads with MiXCR, one row per CDR3 protein. The sample records 650,000 to 850,000 distinct CDR3 sequences, more than 45% being singletons. Input material: blood. Every receptor here comes from a girl aged 5 to 17 with multiple sclerosis. Each CDR3 is given with its conserved first and last residue. A D gene is named only where the DNA matches it firmly. Expanded clones are given a class, and other clones once, few, many or no size at all.

. TRBJ2-7 TRBV10-3 . CAAADGYEQYF TGTGCCGCGGCGGATGGCTACGAGCAGTACTTC
TRBD1 TRBJ2-7 TRBV9 . CASSVGSGQAYEQYF TGTGCCAGCAGCGTAGGGTCCGGACAGGCCTACGAGCAGTACTTC
TRBD2 TRBJ2-1 TRBV12-3/TRBV12-4 . CASRAWTSGPNEQFF TGTGCCAGCAGAGCTTGGACTAGCGGACCCAATGAGCAGTTCTTC
. TRBJ2-1 TRBV6-2/TRBV6-3 . CASSGTPNNEQFF TGTGCCAGCAGTGGGACACCCAACAATGAGCAGTTCTTC
. TRBJ2-1 TRBV29-1 . CSVERYNEQFF TGCAGCGTTGAACGCTACAATGAGCAGTTCTTC
. TRBJ2-7 TRBV25-1 . CASLEGVRSRYEQYF TGTGCCAGCCTGGAGGGGGTACGGAGCCGCTACGAGCAGTACTTC
. TRBJ2-3 TRBV15 few CATSRSSGDRTDTQYF TGTGCCACCAGCAGATCGTCAGGGGACCGCACAGATACGCAGTATTTT
. TRBJ2-1 TRBV4-3 . CASSQEGDFPSYNEQFF TGCGCCAGCAGCCAAGAGGGGGACTTCCCCTCCTACAATGAGCAGTTCTTC
. TRBJ2-7 TRBV12-3/TRBV12-4 few CACSLWDISYEQYF TGTGCCTGCAGTTTGTGGGACATCTCCTACGAGCAGTACTTC
TRBD2 TRBJ2-5 TRBV29-1 . CSVRLADYNEQYF TGCAGCGTTCGACTAGCGGATTACAATGAGCAGTACTTC
. TRBJ2-7 TRBV30 . CAWSVSSRQTEQYF TGTGCCTGGAGTGTTTCTAGCCGGCAGACAGAGCAGTACTTC
TRBD1 TRBJ1-2 TRBV6-5 . CASYRTGNYGYTF TGTGCCAGCTATCGGACAGGAAACTATGGCTACACCTTC
. TRBJ1-1 TRBV6-1 . CASSEEGMSTEAFF TGTGCCAGCAGTGAAGAGGGGATGAGCACTGAAGCTTTCTTT
. TRBJ2-1 TRBV3-1 . CASSQWGAGAYNEQFF TGTGCCAGCAGCCAATGGGGGGCGGGAGCCTACAATGAGCAGTTCTTC
. TRBJ1-4 TRBV7-9 few CASSGPPARLTNEKLFF TGTGCCAGCAGCGGACCCCCAGCGCGTCTGACTAATGAAAAACTGTTTTTT
. TRBJ2-1 TRBV29-1 few CSVDERPGDEQFF TGCAGCGTTGATGAACGTCCCGGCGATGAGCAGTTCTTC